These 19 T cell receptor beta chains were all obtained from the same sample, sequenced in a study of T cell responses to AZD1222 COVID-19 vaccine. Sequencing was performed with immunoSEQ multiplex PCR; in TCRdb, only in-frame clones are kept and a portion is missing. The profile shows under 95,000 clones, approximately 88% of them singletons. The material sequenced was peripheral blood, taken 28 days after the second AZD1222 dose. The receptors were sampled from an adult who received the AZD1222 COVID-19 vaccine.

In this sample, this clone turned up once. The chain couples TRBV5-1 to TRBJ2-5; D gene uncertain. The V gene's germline CDR1 is SGHRS and CDR2 YFSETQ. Trimming pared 0 bases from V and 6 bases from J, leaving 6 bases between. This CDR3 has 12 amino acids. The CDR3 reads CASSLDRKTQYF. For the CDR3, the DNA is TGCGCCAGCAGCTTGGATAGAAAGACCCAGTACTTC.

The chain is built from TRBV19 and TRBJ2-1, with unresolved D. Germline CDR1 LNHDA, CDR2 SQIVND (reference sequence). The CDR3 runs to 16 residues. Trimming shortened V by 4 bases and J by 7 bases, and 20 bases separated the two germline ends. The CDR3 is CASSSRTAVMRNEQFF. The DNA of the CDR3 is TGTGCCAGTAGTAGCCGGACGGCTGTCATGCGGAATGAGCAGTTCTTC.

The genes are TRBV19 and TRBJ1-2; D unresolved. V lost 5 bases and J 1 base, leaving 8 bases between the germline ends. Germline values: CDR1 LNHDA, CDR2 SQIVND (reference sequence). CDR3 size: 13 residues. CDR3 sequence reads: CASSVSGNYGYTF. CDR3 nucleotide sequence: TGTGCCAGTAGTGTATCGGGTAACTATGGCTACACCTTC.

This clone is a singleton in its sample. This chain joins TRBV12-3 or TRBV12-4 and TRBJ1-2; TRBD1 agrees at 7 bases. Trimming cost V 6 bases and J 4 bases; bases outside gene matches: 5. This CDR3 region has 13 residues. The CDR3 bases are TGTGCCAGCAGGGTCTCAGGGGGCTATGGCTACACCTTC. This gives the protein CASRVSGGYGYTF.

V usage is TRBV12-3 or TRBV12-4 and J usage is TRBJ1-2; D is perhaps TRBD1 (6 bases). This CDR3 spans 12 amino acids. V was trimmed by 6 bases and J by 8 bases, leaving 13 bases between them. The CDR3 DNA sequence: TGTGCCAGCAGCCGGGACATAGGGGGCTACACCTTC. It translates to CASSRDIGGYTF.

CDR3 loop: CASSRQENYGYTF. For the CDR3, the DNA is TGTGCCAGCAGTCGACAGGAGAACTATGGCTACACCTTC. The rearrangement uses TRBV6-5 and TRBJ1-2; perhaps TRBD1 as D (6 bases). This CDR3 has 13 amino acids. Trimming cost V 5 bases and J 2 bases, with 9 bases left between them. Looked up from germline, CDR1 is MNHEY and CDR2 is SVGAGI.

The chain is built from TRBV15 and TRBJ2-5; D tentatively fits TRBD1 or TRBD2 (5 bases each). Trimming removed 5 bases at V and 5 bases at J, with 15 bases between. CDR3 length: 14 amino acids. CDR1 and CDR2 (germline): LNHNV, YYDKDF (reference sequence). The CDR3 loop reads CATSPRGWRETQYF. CDR3 DNA sequence: TGTGCCACCAGCCCAAGGGGCTGGAGGGAGACCCAGTACTTC.

This clone was detected a few times. This rearrangement joins TRBV3-1 (or the pseudogene TRBV3-2) to TRBJ1-1, with no clear D. Germline lookup yields CDR1 LGHDT and CDR2 YNNKEL (reference sequence). This CDR3 comprises 15 residues. Trimming stripped 7 bases from V and 12 bases from J, with 27 bases between. The CDR3 here is CASTLRPSSRDTTFF. CDR3 in DNA: TGTGCCAGCACCTTAAGACCATCGTCCCGCGATACAACTTTCTTT.

The chain is built from TRBV7-8 and TRBJ1-5; no definite D call. The V end was cut by 5 bases, the J end by 3 bases, with 5 bases between. CDR3 size: 12 residues. The germline gives CDR1 SGHVS, CDR2 FQNEAQ. CDR3 amino acids: CASSLNNQPQHF. DNA for the CDR3: TGTGCCAGCAGCCTCAACAATCAGCCCCAGCATTTT.

The chain employs TRBV6-5 and TRBJ1-5; no definite D call. Looked up from germline, CDR1 is MNHEY and CDR2 is SVGAGI. The ends were cut back, 7 bases at V and 3 bases at J, with 10 bases in the middle. The CDR3 loop spans 13 amino acids. The CDR3 coding sequence is TGTGCCAGCAAAGCGTTACACAATCAGCCCCAGCATTTT. Its translation: CASKALHNQPQHF.

The rearrangement links TRBV7-8 to TRBJ1-6; D might be TRBD1 (5 bases). Germline CDR1 SGHVS, CDR2 FQNEAQ. The CDR3 has 14 residues. Deletions cut 11 bases from V and 0 bases from J, with 11 bases between. Here the CDR3 reads CAGGGSSYNSPLHF. The CDR3 nucleotides are TGTGCCGGGGGGGGGAGCTCCTATAATTCACCCCTCCACTTT. The complete variable domain, with remaining parts taken from reference TRBV7-8 and TRBJ1-6, reads GAGVSQSPRYKVAKRGQDVALRCDPISGHVSLFWYQQALGQGPEFLTYFQNEAQLDKSGLPSDRFFAERPEGSVSTLKIQRTQQEDSAVYLCAGGGSSYNSPLHFGNGTRLTVT.

This clone was seen only once. This sequence joins TRBV6-5 and TRBJ2-7; D gene unclear. Trimming cost V 4 bases and J 3 bases, with 16 bases left between them. The CDR3 contains 15 residues. The germline CDR1 and CDR2 sequences are MNHEY and SVGAGI. The CDR3 sequence is CASSLVVTQLYEQYF. CDR3 in DNA: TGTGCCAGCAGTTTGGTTGTCACGCAGCTCTACGAGCAGTACTTC.

The V call is TRBV10-2, the J call TRBJ1-2, with a possible D match to TRBD1 (5 bases). The germline CDR1 and CDR2 sequences are WSHSY and SAAADI. The ends were cut back, 8 bases at V and 1 base at J, with 14 bases in the middle. The CDR3 has 14 residues. CDR3 sequence (DNA): TGCGCCAGCGAAGGACTGGGGGGTAACTATGGCTACACCTTC. This codes for CASEGLGGNYGYTF.

CDR3 residues: CASSYRKGAGRETQYF. In nucleotides, the CDR3 is TGTGCCAGCAGTTACAGGAAAGGGGCTGGGCGAGAGACCCAGTACTTC. The chain couples TRBV6-5 to TRBJ2-5; D possibly corresponds to TRBD1 (5 bases). Germline-derived CDR1 and CDR2 are MNHEY and SVGAGI. This CDR3 has 16 amino acids. V lost 2 bases and J 4 bases, leaving 17 bases between the germline ends.

This rearrangement joins TRBV29-1 to TRBJ2-2, with 11 positions matching TRBD2. Per the germline V gene, CDR1 is SQVTM and CDR2 is ANQGSEA. Germline trimming cut 4 bases from V and 4 bases from J; bases unmatched to any gene: 5. The CDR3 has 15 residues. CDR3 sequence: CSVVTSGDFTGELFF. DNA for the CDR3: TGCAGCGTTGTGACTAGCGGGGATTTCACCGGGGAGCTGTTTTTT.

This chain joins TRBV7-9 and TRBJ2-1; D gene unclear. The CDR3 runs to 13 residues. V was cut by 5 bases and J by 13 bases, with 18 bases left in between. Germline CDR1 is SEHNR and CDR2 is FQNEAQ (reference sequence). The CDR3: CASSRDTGGYQFF. The DNA of the CDR3 is TGTGCCAGCAGCAGAGACACTGGCGGCTACCAGTTCTTC.

This chain joins TRBV18 and TRBJ2-7, with D possibly being TRBD2 (6 bases). This CDR3 region has 12 residues. Trimming took off 1 base at V and 5 bases at J, with 6 bases between the two ends. Germline-derived CDR1 and CDR2 are KGHSH and LQKENI. The CDR3 region has the DNA TGTGCCAGCTCACCACGGGGGGACGAGCAGTACTTC. Encoded protein: CASSPRGDEQYF.

The chain has TRBV7-2 and TRBJ1-3; D is unclear. This CDR3 is built from 13 residues. V gave up 7 bases and J gave up 2 bases, with 9 bases separating them. Germline V CDR1 and CDR2: SGHTA, FQGNSA. CDR3 sequence reads: CASKNSAGNTIYF. CDR3 sequence (DNA): TGTGCCAGCAAGAACTCGGCTGGAAACACCATATATTTT.

The chain carries TRBV7-2 and TRBJ2-1; the match to TRBD2 covers 9 bases. The ends lost 4 bases at V and 8 bases at J; junction bases unmatched: 15. The germline V gene has CDR1 SGHTA and CDR2 FQGNSA. There are 17 residues in the CDR3. CDR3 sequence: CASSSPLGAGGLYEQFF. DNA of the CDR3: TGTGCCAGCAGCTCCCCCCTGGGGGCGGGGGGGCTGTATGAGCAGTTCTTC.